This record covers a single T cell receptor beta chain. Its target is not known. This CDR3 spans 15 amino acids. Trimming pared 1 base from V and 2 bases from J, leaving 13 bases between. CDR1 and CDR2 (germline): SGHDT, YYEEEE. This entry is derived from a study of T cell clones after liver transplantation. Clones were sequenced by immunoSEQ multiplex PCR, and TCRdb holds only the in-frame ones, with some missing. The sample yields more than 95,000 clones, approximately 79% seen once. Study-level points and caveats: Migration into the graft, not deletion, may explain lost graft donor-reactive T cells.

The chain employs TRBV5-6 and TRBJ2-7; tentatively, D is TRBD1 (6 bases). The receptor's source is a human patient who received a liver transplant. The graft donor may account for some of the T cells. The sample was CD4+ T cells from blood, taken around 49 months after liver transplant. CDR3 DNA: TGTGCCAGCAGCTTGAGTAGGACAGAAACCTACGAGCAGTACTTC. Translating gives CASSLSRTETYEQYF.